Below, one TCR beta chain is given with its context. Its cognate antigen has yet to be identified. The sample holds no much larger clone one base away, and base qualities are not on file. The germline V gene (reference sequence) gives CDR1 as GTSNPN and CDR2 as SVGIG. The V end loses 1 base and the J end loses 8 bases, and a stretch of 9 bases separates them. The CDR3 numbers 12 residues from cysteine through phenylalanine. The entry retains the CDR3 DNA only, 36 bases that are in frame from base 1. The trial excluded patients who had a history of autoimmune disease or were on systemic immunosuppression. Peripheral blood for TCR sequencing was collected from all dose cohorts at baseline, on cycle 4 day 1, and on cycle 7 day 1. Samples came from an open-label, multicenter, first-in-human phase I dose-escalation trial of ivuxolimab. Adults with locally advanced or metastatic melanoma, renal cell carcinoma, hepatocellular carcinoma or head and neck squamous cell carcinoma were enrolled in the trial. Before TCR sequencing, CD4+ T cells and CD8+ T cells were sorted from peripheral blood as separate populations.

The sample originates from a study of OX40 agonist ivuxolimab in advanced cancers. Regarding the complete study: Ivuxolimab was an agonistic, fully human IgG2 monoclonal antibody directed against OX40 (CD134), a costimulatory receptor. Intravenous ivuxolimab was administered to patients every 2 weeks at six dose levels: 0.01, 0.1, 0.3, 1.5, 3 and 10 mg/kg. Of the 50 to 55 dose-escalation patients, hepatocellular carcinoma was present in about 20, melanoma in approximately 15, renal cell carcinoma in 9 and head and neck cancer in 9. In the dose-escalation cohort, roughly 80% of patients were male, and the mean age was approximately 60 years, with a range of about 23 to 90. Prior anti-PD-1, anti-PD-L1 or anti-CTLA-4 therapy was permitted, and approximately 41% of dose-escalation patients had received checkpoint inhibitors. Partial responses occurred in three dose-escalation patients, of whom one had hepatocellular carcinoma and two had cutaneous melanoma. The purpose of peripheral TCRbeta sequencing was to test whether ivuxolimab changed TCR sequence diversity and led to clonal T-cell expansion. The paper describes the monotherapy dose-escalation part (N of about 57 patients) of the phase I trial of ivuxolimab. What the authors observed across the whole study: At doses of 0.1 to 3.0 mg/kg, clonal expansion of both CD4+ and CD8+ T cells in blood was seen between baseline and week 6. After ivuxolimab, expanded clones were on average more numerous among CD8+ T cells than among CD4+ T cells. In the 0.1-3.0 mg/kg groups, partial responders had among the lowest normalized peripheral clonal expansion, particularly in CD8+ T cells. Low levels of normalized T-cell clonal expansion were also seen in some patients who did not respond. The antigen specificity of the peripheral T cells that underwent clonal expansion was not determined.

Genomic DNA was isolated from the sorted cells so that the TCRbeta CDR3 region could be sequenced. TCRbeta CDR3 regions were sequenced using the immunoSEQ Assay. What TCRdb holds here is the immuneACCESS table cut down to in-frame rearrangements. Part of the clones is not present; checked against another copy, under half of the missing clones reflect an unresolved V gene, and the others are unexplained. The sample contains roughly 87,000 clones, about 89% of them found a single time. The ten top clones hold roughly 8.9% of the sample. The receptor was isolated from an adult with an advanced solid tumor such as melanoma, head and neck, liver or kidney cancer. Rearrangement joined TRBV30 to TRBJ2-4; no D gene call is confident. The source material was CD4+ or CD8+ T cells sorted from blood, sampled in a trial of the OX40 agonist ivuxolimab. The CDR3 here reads CAWSASSDIQYF. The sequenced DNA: TGTGCCTGGAGTGCGAGCAGTGACATTCAGTACTTC.